Presented here are 17 T cell receptor beta chains from one specimen sequenced in a study of blood T cell repertoires in COVID-19. Sequencing used immunoSEQ multiplex PCR; TCRdb keeps in-frame clones, though not all of them. Here the sample spans a few hundred thousand clones, 80% to 90% being singletons. The sequenced sample was PBMCs or T cells enriched from blood (not recorded which). These TCRs come from a man aged 25-40 years who had recovered from COVID-19.

The chain recombines TRBV5-1 with TRBJ1-2, with 9 bases matching TRBD1. The CDR3 is made up of 14 amino acids. From germline, CDR1 is SGHRS and CDR2 YFSETQ. J gave up 3 bases and V 4 bases, and 4 bases lay outside the gene matches. The CDR3 coding sequence is TGCGCCAGCAGCATACAGGGGGCGGACTATGGCTACACCTTC. It yields the protein CASSIQGADYGYTF.

The chain is built from TRBV20-1 and TRBJ1-2; D not resolved. This CDR3 has 14 amino acids. Looked up from germline, CDR1 is DFQATT and CDR2 is SNEGSKA (reference sequence). The V gene lost 3 bases and the J gene lost 4 bases, with 15 bases spanning the gap. CDR3: CSASPQTATYGYTF. The CDR3 DNA follows: TGCAGTGCTAGTCCCCAGACTGCCACCTATGGCTACACCTTC.

The chain joins TRBV6-5 to TRBJ1-6; 11 positions agree with TRBD1. The CDR3 is made up of 15 amino acids. V lost 5 bases and J lost 12; bases outside the gene matches: 9. Germline-derived CDR1 and CDR2 are MNHEY and SVGAGI. The CDR3 DNA follows: TGTGCCAGCAGTCGGGCAGGACAGGGGGCGCAACCCCTCCACTTT. It specifies CASSRAGQGAQPLHF.

Notes on this clone: The same CDR3 arises from other DNA sequences in this sample as well. The V gene is TRBV18, the J gene TRBJ1-6; a weak D match, TRBD1 (5 bases). Trimming pared 3 bases from V and 6 bases from J, leaving 9 bases between. The V gene's germline CDR1 is KGHSH and CDR2 LQKENI. This CDR3 contains 14 residues. This CDR3 reads CASSPGTGNSPLHF. The CDR3 DNA is TGTGCCAGCTCACCCGGGACTGGTAATTCACCCCTCCACTTT.

At least ten counts were recorded for this clone. V is TRBV5-4 and J is TRBJ1-6; D is possibly TRBD1 (6 bases). The CDR3 totals 14 residues. CDR1 is SGHNT, CDR2 YYREEE, per germline (reference sequence). The ends were cut back, 1 base at V and 6 bases at J, with 8 bases in the middle. The CDR3 bases are TGTGCCAGCAGCTTGTACAGGGCTAATTCACCCCTCCACTTT. Amino acids: CASSLYRANSPLHF.

The rearrangement links TRBV7-9 to TRBJ1-6; 9 nucleotides agree with TRBD1. The CDR3 is made up of 15 amino acids. The germline CDR1 and CDR2 sequences are SEHNR and FQNEAQ (reference sequence). V trimming: 11 bases; J trimming: 0 bases; junction bases outside the gene matches: 5. The CDR3 protein is CAGTGGSSYNSPLHF. The DNA of the CDR3 is TGTGCCGGTACAGGGGGCTCCTCCTATAATTCACCCCTCCACTTT.

The chain couples TRBV11-2 to TRBJ1-2; D remains ambiguous. Looked up from germline, CDR1 is SGHAT and CDR2 is FQNNGV. Between the trimmed V and J ends, which lost 0 bases and 0 bases, there was a span of 17 bases. The length of the CDR3 is 18 residues. CDR3 sequence reads: CASSLDRPRGRPNYGYTF. Here the CDR3 DNA reads TGTGCCAGCAGCTTAGATCGCCCGCGAGGGCGCCCTAACTATGGCTACACCTTC.

The chain carries TRBV12-3 or TRBV12-4 and TRBJ2-7, with D perhaps matching TRBD1 (6 bases). The ends were cut back, 6 bases at V and 6 bases at J, with 15 bases in the middle. CDR3 length: 13 amino acids. The CDR3 DNA sequence: TGTGCCAGCAGACTACAGGGAATAGGCGAGCAGTACTTC. Translated, it gives CASRLQGIGEQYF.

This sequence joins TRBV9 and TRBJ2-5; D perhaps matches TRBD2 (6 bases). The CDR3 totals 15 residues. V was pared by 4 bases and J by 3 bases, with 16 bases between. The germline CDR1 and CDR2 sequences are SGDLS and YYNGEE. The CDR3 loop is CASSTSGLAKETQYF. The CDR3 DNA is TGTGCCAGCAGCACAAGTGGTCTAGCGAAAGAGACCCAGTACTTC.

The chain has TRBV6-5 and TRBJ1-5; D might be TRBD1 (5 bases). The V end was cut by 6 bases, the J end by 6 bases, with 9 bases between. The CDR3 contains 12 residues. CDR1 is MNHEY, CDR2 SVGAGI, per germline. CDR3 DNA sequence: TGTGCCAGCAGCCAGGGAGGTCAGCCCCAGCATTTT. Translated: CASSQGGQPQHF.

V and J are TRBV12-3 or TRBV12-4 and TRBJ1-5; D gene unclear. Trimming shortened V by 4 bases and J by 5 bases, and 9 bases separated the two germline ends. This CDR3 contains 13 residues. The DNA for the CDR3 is TGTGCCAGCAGTTCACAAGAAGATCAGCCCCAGCATTTT. It codes for CASSSQEDQPQHF.

The chain has TRBV2 and TRBJ1-1; D may be TRBD1 (6 bases). The V and J ends lost 7 bases and 5 bases respectively, with 8 bases between them. The CDR3 extends over 11 amino acids. Germline CDR1 SNHLY, CDR2 FYNNEI. Written as DNA, the CDR3 is TGTGCCAGCAAGGGGGGGACTGAAGCTTTCTTT. Protein: CASKGGTEAFF.

This clone has only one observation. The genes are TRBV7-6 and TRBJ1-6, with D tentatively TRBD1 (5 bases). V was pared by 1 base and J by 7 bases, with 20 bases between. From germline, CDR1 is SGHVS and CDR2 FNYEAQ. The CDR3 has 18 amino acids. The CDR3 bases are TGTGCCAGCAGCTTAGACCCCACCTGGACAAGTGGCAATTCACCCCTCCACTTT. Encoded protein: CASSLDPTWTSGNSPLHF.

This rearrangement joins TRBV24-1 to TRBJ2-1; tentatively, D is TRBD1 (6 bases). Germline CDR1 KGHDR, CDR2 SFDVKD. Deletions cut 3 bases from V and 4 bases from J, with 15 bases between. The CDR3 has 16 amino acids. The CDR3 protein is CATSDRRQGPYNEQFF. In DNA, the CDR3 is TGTGCCACCAGTGATCGAAGGCAGGGGCCGTACAATGAGCAGTTCTTC.

The gene calls are TRBV5-6 and TRBJ1-4, with a weak D call TRBD1 (5 bases). The CDR3 covers 15 residues. Germline V gives CDR1 SGHDT, CDR2 YYEEEE. Trimming stripped 4 bases from V and 7 bases from J, with 17 bases between. CDR3 bases: TGTGCCAGCAGCAACCTGGGGGGAGGCTTTGAAAAACTGTTTTTT. Residues: CASSNLGGGFEKLFF.

CDR3 amino acids: CASSDTPGQGEAEQFF. The CDR3 nucleotides read TGTGCCAGCAGTGATACACCGGGACAGGGTGAGGCTGAGCAGTTCTTC. This chain uses TRBV6-4 with TRBJ2-1; TRBD1 agrees at 9 bases. CDR3 length: 16 residues. Per germline, CDR1 MRHNA and CDR2 SNTAGT. With V trimmed by 3 bases and J by 9 bases, 12 bases remained unmatched.

The genes are TRBV4-2 and TRBJ1-1; D not resolved. V shed 1 base and J shed 10 bases, with 16 bases lying between them. From germline, CDR1 is LGHNA and CDR2 YNFKEQ. The CDR3 sequence is 14 residues long. The DNA of the CDR3 is TGTGCCAGCAGCCAAGTCGATCCGTTACCCGGAGCTTTCTTT. The encoded protein is CASSQVDPLPGAFF.